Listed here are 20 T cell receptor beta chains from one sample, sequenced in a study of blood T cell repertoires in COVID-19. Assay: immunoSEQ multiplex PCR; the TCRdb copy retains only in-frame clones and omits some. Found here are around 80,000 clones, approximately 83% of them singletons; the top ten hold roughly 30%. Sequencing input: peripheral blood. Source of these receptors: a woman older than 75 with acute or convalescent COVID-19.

CDR3 DNA: TGTGCCAGCAGCCCAGGAAGCGGATCGAATGAAAAACTGTTTTTT. It codes for CASSPGSGSNEKLFF. The V gene is TRBV27, the J gene TRBJ1-4; unclear D gene. V lost 6 bases to trimming and J lost 5 bases, with 16 bases between them. The germline V gene encodes CDR1 MNHEY and CDR2 SMNVEV (reference sequence). The CDR3 length is 15 residues.

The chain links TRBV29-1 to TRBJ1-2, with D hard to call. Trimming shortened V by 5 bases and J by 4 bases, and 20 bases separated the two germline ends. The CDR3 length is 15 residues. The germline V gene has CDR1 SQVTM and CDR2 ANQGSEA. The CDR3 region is CSVRVEETSGYGYTF. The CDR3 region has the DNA TGCAGCGTTAGAGTGGAGGAGACCTCCGGCTATGGCTACACCTTC.

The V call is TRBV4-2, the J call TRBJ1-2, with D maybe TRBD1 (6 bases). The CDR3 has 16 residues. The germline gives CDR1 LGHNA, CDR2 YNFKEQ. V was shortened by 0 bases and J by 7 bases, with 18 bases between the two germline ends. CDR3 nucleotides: TGTGCCAGCAGCCAAGATTGGACTAGGGGGACCACTGGCTACACCTTC. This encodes CASSQDWTRGTTGYTF.

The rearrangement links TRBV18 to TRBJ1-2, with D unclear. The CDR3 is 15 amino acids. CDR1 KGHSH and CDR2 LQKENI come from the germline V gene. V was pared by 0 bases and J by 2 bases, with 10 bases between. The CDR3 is CASSPPANRNYGYTF. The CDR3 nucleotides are TGTGCCAGCTCACCACCGGCGAACAGAAACTATGGCTACACCTTC.

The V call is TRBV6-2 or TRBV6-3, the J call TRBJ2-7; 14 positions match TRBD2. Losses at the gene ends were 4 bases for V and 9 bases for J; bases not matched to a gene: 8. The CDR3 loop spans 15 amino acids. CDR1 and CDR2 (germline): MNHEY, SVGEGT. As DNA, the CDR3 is TGTGCCAGCAGTTCATTGACTAGCGGGAGGGGCCGGCAGTACTTC. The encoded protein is CASSSLTSGRGRQYF.

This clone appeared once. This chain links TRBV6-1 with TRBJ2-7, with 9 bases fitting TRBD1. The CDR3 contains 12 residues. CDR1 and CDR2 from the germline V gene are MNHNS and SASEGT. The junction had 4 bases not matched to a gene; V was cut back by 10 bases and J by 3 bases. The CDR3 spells CATGDRDYEQYF. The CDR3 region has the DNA TGTGCCACCGGGGACAGGGACTACGAGCAGTACTTC.

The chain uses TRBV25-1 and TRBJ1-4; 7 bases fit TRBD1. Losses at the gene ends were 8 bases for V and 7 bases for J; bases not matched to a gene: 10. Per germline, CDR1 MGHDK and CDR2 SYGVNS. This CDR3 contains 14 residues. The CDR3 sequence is CASRSTGRGEKLFF. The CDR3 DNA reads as TGTGCCAGCCGATCGACAGGGCGGGGTGAAAAACTGTTTTTT.

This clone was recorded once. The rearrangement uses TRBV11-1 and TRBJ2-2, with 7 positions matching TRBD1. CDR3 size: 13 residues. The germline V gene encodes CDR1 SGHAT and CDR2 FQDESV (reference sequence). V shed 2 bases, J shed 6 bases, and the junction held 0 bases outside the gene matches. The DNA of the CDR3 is TGTGCCAGCAGCTTACAGGGGGCCGGGGAGCTGTTTTTT. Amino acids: CASSLQGAGELFF.

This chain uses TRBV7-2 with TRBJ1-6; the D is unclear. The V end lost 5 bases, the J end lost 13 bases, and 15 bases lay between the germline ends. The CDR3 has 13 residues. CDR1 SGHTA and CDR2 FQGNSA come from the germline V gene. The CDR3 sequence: CASSPHPSTPLHF. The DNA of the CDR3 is TGTGCCAGCAGCCCACATCCCTCCACGCCCCTCCACTTT. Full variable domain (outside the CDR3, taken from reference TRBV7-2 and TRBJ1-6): GAGVSQSPSNKVTEKGKDVELRCDPISGHTALYWYRQSLGQGLEFLIYFQGNSAPDKSGLPSDRFSAERTGGSVSTLTIQRTQQEDSAVYLCASSPHPSTPLHFGNGTRLTVT.

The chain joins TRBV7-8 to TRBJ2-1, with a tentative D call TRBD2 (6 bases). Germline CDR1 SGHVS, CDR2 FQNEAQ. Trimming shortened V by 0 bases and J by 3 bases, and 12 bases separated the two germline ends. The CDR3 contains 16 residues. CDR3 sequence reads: CASSLATYGGYNEQFF. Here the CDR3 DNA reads TGTGCCAGCAGCTTAGCAACCTACGGGGGCTACAATGAGCAGTTCTTC.

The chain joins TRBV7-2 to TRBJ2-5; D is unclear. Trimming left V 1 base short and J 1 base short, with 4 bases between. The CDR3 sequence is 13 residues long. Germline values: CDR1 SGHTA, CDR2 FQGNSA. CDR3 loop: CASSLGGQETQYF. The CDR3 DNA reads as TGTGCCAGCAGCTTAGGCGGCCAAGAGACCCAGTACTTC.

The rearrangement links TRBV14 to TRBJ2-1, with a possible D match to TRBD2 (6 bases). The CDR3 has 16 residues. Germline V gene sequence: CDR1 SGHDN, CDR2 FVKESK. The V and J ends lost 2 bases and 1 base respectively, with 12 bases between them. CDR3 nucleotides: TGTGCCAGCAGCCAATTCAGGAGCGGGTCCTACAATGAGCAGTTCTTC. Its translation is CASSQFRSGSYNEQFF.

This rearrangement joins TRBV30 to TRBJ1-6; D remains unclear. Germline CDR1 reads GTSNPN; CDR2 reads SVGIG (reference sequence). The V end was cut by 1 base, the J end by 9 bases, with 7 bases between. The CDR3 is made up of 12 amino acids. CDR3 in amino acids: CAWSAGPSPLHF. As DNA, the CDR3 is TGTGCCTGGAGTGCCGGTCCTTCACCCCTCCACTTT.

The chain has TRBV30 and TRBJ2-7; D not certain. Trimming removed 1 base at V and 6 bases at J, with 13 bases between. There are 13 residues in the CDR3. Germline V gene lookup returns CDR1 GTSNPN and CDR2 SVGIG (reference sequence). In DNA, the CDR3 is TGTGCCTGGAGTGCGGCTAGTGCCTCCGAGCAGTACTTC. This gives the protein CAWSAASASEQYF.

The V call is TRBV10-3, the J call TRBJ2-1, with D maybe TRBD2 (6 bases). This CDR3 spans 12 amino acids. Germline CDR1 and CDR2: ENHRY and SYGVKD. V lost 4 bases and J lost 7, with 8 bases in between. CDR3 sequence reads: CAISGTMNEQFF. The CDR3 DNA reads TGTGCCATCAGTGGGACTATGAATGAGCAGTTCTTC.

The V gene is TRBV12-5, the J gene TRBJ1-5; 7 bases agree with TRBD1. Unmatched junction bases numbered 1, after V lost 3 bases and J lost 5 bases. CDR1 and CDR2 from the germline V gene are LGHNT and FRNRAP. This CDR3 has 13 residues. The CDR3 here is CASGFGQDQPQHF. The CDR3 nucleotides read TGTGCTAGTGGTTTTGGACAGGATCAGCCCCAGCATTTT.

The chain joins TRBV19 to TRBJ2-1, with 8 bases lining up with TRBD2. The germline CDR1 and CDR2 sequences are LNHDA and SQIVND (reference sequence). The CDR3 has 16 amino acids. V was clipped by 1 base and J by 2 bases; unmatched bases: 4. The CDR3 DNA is TGTGCCAGTAGTATAGCGAGCGGGAGACCCTACAATGAGCAGTTCTTC. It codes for CASSIASGRPYNEQFF.

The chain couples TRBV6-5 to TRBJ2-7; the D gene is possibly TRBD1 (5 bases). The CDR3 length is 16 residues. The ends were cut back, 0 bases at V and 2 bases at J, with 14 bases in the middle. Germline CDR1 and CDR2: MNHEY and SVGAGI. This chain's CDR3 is CASSYSGPRFPYEQYF. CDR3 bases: TGTGCCAGCAGTTACTCGGGGCCCCGGTTCCCCTACGAGCAGTACTTC.

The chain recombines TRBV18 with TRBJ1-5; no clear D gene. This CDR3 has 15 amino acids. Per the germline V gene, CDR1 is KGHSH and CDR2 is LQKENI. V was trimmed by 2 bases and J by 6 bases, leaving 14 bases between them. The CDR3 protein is CASSPGWGGLQPQHF. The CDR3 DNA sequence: TGTGCCAGCTCACCAGGTTGGGGAGGTCTTCAGCCCCAGCATTTT.

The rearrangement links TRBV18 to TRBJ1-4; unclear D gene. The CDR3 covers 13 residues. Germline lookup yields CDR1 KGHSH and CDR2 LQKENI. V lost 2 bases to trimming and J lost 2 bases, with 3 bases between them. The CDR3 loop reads CASSPYTNEKLFF. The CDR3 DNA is TGTGCCAGCTCACCATATACTAATGAAAAACTGTTTTTT.